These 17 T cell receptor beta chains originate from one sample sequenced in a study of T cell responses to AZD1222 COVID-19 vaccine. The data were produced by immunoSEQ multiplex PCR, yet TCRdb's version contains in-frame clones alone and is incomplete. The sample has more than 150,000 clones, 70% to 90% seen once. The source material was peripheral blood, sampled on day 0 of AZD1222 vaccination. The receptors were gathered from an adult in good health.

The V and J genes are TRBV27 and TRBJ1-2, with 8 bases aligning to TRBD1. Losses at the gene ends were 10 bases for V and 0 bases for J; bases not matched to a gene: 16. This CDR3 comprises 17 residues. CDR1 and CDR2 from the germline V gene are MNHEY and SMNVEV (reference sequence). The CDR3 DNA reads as TGTGCCACCCGAACAGGGGGTACTACACTTTCTAACTATGGCTACACCTTC. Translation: CATRTGGTTLSNYGYTF.

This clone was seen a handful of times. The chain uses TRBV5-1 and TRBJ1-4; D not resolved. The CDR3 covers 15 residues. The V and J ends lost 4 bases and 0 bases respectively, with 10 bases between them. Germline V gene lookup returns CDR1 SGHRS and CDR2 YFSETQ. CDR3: CASSLRTATNEKLFF. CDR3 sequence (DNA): TGCGCCAGCAGCCTAAGGACGGCAACTAATGAAAAACTGTTTTTT.

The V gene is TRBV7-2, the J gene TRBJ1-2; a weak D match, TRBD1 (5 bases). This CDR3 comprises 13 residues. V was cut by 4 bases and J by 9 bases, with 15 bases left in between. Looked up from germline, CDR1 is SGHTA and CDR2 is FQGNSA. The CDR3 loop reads CASSSPVEGRYTF. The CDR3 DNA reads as TGTGCCAGCAGCTCCCCGGTGGAGGGACGCTACACCTTC.

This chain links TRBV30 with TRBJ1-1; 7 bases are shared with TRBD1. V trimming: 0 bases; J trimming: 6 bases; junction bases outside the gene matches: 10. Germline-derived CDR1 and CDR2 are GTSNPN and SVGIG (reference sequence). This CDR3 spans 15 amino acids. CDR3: CAWSVQGFLRAEAFF. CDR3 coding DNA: TGTGCCTGGAGTGTACAGGGGTTTCTAAGGGCTGAAGCTTTCTTT.

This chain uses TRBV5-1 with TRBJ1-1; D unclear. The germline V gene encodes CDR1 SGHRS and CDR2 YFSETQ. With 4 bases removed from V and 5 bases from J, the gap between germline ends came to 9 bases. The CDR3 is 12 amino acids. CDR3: CASSPDRTEAFF. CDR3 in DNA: TGCGCCAGCAGCCCTGACCGAACTGAAGCTTTCTTT. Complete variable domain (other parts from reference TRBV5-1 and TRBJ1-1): KAGVTQTPRYLIKTRGQQVTLSCSPISGHRSVSWYQQTPGQGLQFLFEYFSETQRNKGNFPGRFSGRQFSNSRSEMNVSTLELGDSALYLCASSPDRTEAFFGQGTRLTVV.

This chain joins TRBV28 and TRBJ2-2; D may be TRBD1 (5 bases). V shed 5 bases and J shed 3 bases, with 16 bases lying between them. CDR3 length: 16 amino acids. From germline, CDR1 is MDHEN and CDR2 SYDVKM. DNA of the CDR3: TGTGCCAGCAGTCCACAAGATACAGGTTACACCGGGGAGCTGTTTTTT. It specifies CASSPQDTGYTGELFF.

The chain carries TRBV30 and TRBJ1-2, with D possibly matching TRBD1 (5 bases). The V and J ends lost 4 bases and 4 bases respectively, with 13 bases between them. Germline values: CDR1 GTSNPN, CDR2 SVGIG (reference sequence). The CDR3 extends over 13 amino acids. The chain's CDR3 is CAWTAKGIYGYTF. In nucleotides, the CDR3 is TGTGCCTGGACCGCGAAGGGGATCTATGGCTACACCTTC. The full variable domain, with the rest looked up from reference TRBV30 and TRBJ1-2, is SQTIHQWPATLVQPVGSPLSLECTVEGTSNPNLYWYRQAAGRGLQLLFYSVGIGQISSEVPQNLSASRPQDRQFILSSKKLLLSDSGFYLCAWTAKGIYGYTFGSGTRLTVV.

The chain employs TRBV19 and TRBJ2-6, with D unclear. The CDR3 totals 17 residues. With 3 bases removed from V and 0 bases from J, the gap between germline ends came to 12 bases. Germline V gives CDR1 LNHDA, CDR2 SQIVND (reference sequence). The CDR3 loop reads CASSIEKLSSGANVLTF. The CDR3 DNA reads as TGTGCCAGTAGTATTGAGAAGCTGAGCTCTGGGGCCAACGTCCTGACTTTC.

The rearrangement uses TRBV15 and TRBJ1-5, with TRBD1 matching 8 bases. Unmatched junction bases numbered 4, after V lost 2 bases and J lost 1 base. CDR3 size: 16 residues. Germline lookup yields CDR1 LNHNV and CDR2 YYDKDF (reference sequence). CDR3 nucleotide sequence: TGTGCCACCAGCAGATACAGGGGGTTAAGCAATCAGCCCCAGCATTTT. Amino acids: CATSRYRGLSNQPQHF.

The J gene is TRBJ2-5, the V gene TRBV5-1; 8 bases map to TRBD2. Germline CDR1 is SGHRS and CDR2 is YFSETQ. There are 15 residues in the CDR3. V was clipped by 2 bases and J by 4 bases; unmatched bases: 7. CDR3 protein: CASSLVPGGLETQYF. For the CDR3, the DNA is TGCGCCAGCAGCTTAGTTCCGGGGGGGCTAGAGACCCAGTACTTC.

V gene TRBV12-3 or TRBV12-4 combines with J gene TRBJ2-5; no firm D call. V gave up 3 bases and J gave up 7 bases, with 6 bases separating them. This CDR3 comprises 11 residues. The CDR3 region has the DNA TGTGCCAGCAGTTTTGGGTGGACCCAGTACTTC. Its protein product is CASSFGWTQYF.

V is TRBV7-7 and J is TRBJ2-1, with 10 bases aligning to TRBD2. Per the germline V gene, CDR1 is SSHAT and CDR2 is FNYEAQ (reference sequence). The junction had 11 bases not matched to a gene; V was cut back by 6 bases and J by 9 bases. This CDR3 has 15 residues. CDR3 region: CASSLTGTSVGEQFF. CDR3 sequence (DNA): TGTGCCAGCAGTCTCACCGGGACTAGCGTCGGTGAGCAGTTCTTC.

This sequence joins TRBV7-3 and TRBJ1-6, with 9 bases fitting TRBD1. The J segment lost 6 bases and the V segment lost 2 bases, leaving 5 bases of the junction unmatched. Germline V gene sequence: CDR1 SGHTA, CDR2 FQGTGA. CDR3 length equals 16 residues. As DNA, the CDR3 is TGTGCCAGCAGCTTATATGGGGACAGGGTTAATTCACCCCTCCACTTT. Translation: CASSLYGDRVNSPLHF. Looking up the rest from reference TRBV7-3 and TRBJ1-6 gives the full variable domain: GAGVSQTPSNKVTEKGKYVELRCDPISGHTALYWYRQSLGQGPEFLIYFQGTGAADDSGLPNDRFFAVRPEGSVSTLKIQRTERGDSAVYLCASSLYGDRVNSPLHFGNGTRLTVT.

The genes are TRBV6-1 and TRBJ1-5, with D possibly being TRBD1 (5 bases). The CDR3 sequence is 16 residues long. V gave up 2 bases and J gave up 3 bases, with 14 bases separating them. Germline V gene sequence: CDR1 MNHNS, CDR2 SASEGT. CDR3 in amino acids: CASSERVSRDNQPQHF. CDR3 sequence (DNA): TGTGCCAGCAGTGAAAGGGTAAGCAGGGACAATCAGCCCCAGCATTTT.

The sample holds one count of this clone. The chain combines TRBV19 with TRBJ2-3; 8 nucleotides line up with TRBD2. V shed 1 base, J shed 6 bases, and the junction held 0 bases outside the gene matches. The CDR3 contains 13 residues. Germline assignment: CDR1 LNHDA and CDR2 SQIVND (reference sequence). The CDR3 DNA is TGTGCCAGTAGTATAGGCGGGGGGGATACGCAGTATTTT. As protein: CASSIGGGDTQYF.

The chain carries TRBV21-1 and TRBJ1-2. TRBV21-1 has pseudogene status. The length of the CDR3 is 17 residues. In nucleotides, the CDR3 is TGTGCCAGCAGCAGCCCCGAGCCCTCAAGGAACGGCTATGGCTACACCTTC. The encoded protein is CASSSPEPSRNGYGYTF.

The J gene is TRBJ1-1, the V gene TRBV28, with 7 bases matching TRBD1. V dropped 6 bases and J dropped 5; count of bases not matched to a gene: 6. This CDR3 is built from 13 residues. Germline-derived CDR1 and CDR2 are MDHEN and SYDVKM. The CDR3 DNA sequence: TGTGCCAGCAGCATTCAACAGGGGACTGAAGCTTTCTTT. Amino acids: CASSIQQGTEAFF.